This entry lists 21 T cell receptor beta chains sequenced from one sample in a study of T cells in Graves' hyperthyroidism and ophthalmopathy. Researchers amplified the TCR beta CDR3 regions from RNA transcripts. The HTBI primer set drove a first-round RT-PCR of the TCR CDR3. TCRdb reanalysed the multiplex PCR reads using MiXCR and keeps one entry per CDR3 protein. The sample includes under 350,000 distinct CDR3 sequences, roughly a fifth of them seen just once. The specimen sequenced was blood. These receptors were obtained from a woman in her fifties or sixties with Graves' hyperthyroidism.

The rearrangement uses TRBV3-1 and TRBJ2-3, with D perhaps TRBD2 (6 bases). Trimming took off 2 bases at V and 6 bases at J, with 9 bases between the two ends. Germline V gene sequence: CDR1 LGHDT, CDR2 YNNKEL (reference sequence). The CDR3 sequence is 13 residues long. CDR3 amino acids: CASSQSEGDTQYF. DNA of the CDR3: TGTGCCAGCAGCCAATCGGAGGGGGATACGCAGTATTTT.

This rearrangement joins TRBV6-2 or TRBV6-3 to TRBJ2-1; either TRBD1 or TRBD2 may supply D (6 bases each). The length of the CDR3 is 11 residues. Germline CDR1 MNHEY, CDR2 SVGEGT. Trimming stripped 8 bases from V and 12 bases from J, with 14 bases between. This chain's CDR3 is CASSPEGGQFF. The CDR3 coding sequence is TGTGCCAGCTCACCGGAGGGGGGGCAGTTCTTC.

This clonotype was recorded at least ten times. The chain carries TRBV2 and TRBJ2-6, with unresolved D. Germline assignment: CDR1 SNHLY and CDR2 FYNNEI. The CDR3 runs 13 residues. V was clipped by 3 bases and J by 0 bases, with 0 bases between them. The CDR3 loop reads CASSDSGANVLTF. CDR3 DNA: TGTGCCAGCAGTGACTCTGGGGCCAACGTCCTGACTTTC.

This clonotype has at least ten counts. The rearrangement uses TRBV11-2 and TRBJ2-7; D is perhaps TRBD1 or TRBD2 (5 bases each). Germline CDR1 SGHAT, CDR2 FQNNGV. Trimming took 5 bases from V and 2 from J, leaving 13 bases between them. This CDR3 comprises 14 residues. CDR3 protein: CASSGTLNPYEQYF. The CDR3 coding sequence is TGTGCCAGCAGCGGGACCTTAAACCCCTACGAGCAGTACTTC.

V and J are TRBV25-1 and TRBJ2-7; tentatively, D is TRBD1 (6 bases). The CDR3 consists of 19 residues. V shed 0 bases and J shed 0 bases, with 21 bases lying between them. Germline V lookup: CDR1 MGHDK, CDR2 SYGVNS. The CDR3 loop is CASSEYRYNDTGISYEQYF. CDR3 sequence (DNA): TGTGCCAGCAGTGAATATCGGTATAACGATACAGGGATCTCCTACGAGCAGTACTTC.

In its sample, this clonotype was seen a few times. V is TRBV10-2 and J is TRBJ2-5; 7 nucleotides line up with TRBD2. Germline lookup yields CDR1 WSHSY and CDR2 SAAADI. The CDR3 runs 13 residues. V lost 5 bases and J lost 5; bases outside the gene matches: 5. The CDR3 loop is CASSREDGETQYF. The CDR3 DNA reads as TGCGCCAGCAGTCGGGAGGATGGGGAGACCCAGTACTTC.

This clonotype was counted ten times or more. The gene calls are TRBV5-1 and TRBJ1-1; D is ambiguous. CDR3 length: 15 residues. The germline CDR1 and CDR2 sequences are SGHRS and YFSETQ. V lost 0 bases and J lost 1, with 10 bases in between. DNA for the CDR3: TGCGCCAGCAGCTTGGCCGTGGCGCCGAACACTGAAGCTTTCTTT. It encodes CASSLAVAPNTEAFF.

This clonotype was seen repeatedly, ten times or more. CDR3 sequence reads: CASSYSTGGPTNEKLFF. DNA of the CDR3: TGTGCCAGCAGTTACTCAACCGGGGGGCCAACTAATGAAAAACTGTTTTTT. The chain couples TRBV6-6 to TRBJ1-4; TRBD1 might be the D (6 bases). Germline V gene lookup returns CDR1 MNHNY and CDR2 SVGAGI (reference sequence). The CDR3 is made up of 17 amino acids. The V and J ends lost 0 bases and 0 bases respectively, with 11 bases between them.

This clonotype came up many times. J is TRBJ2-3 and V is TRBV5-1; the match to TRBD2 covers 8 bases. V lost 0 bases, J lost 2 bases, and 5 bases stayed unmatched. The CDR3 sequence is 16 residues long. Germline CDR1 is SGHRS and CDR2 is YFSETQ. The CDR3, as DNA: TGCGCCAGCAGCTTGGACAGCGGGGGCCCCACAGATACGCAGTATTTT. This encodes CASSLDSGGPTDTQYF.

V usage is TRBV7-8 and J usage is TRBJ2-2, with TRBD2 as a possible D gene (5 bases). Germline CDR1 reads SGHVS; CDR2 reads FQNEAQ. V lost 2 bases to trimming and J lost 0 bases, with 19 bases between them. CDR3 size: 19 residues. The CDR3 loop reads CASSLRTLGAPTNTGELFF. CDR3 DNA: TGTGCCAGCAGCTTAAGGACCTTGGGAGCACCAACGAACACCGGGGAGCTGTTTTTT.

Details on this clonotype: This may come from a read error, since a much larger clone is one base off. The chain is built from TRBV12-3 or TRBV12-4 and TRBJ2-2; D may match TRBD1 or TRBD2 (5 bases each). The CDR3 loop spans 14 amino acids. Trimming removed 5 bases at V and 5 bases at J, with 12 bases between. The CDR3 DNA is TGTGCCAGCAGTCCCGGGACCAGTACCGGGGAGCTGTTTTTT. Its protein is CASSPGTSTGELFF.

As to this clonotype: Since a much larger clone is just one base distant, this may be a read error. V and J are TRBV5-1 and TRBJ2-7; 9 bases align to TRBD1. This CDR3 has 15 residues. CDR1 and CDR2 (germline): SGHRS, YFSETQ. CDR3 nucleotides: TGCGCCAGCAGCTTGACAGGACAGGGGCCCTACGAGCGGTACTTC. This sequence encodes CASSLTGQGPYERYF.

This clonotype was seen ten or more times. CDR3 sequence reads: CSATTMVNSNQPQHF. CDR3 nucleotides: TGCAGTGCCACTACGATGGTAAATAGCAATCAGCCCCAGCATTTT. This rearrangement joins TRBV20-1 to TRBJ1-5; D not certain. Germline V CDR1 and CDR2: DFQATT, SNEGSKA (reference sequence). Trimming removed 6 bases from V and 0 bases from J, with 15 bases in between. This CDR3 contains 15 residues.

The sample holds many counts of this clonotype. CDR3 bases: TGCGCCAGCAGCTTACCCGGGATAACAGCCGAGCAGTACTTC. Amino acids: CASSLPGITAEQYF. The chain links TRBV5-1 to TRBJ2-7, with D possibly being TRBD2 (5 bases). Germline CDR1 and CDR2: SGHRS and YFSETQ. Trimming cost V 2 bases and J 6 bases, with 15 bases left between them. This CDR3 has 14 amino acids.

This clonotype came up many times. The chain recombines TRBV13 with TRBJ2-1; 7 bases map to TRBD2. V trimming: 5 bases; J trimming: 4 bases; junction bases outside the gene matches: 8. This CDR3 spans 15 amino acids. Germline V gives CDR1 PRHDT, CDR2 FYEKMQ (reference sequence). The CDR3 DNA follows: TGTGCCAGCAGCCGCGAAAGTAGCGGGTACAATGAGCAGTTCTTC. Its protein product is CASSRESSGYNEQFF.

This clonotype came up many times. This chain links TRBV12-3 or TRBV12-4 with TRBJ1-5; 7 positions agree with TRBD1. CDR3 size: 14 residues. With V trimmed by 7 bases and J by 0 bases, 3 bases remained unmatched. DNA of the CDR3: TGTGCCAGCACCCAGGGGGTTAGCAATCAGCCCCAGCATTTT. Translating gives CASTQGVSNQPQHF.

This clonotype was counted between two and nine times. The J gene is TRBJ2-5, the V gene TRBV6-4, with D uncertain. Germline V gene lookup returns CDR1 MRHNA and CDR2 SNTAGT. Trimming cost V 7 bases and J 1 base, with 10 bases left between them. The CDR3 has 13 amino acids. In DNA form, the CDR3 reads TGTGCCAGCAATATGCCAGTCCAAGAGACCCAGTACTTC. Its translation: CASNMPVQETQYF.

The chain's CDR3 is CSAFDGELFF. DNA for the CDR3: TGCAGTGCTTTCGACGGGGAGCTGTTTTTT. The chain has TRBV20-1 and TRBJ2-2; no clear D gene. With 5 bases removed from V and 7 bases from J, the gap between germline ends came to 5 bases. CDR3 length: 10 residues. The germline CDR1 and CDR2 sequences are DFQATT and SNEGSKA (reference sequence).

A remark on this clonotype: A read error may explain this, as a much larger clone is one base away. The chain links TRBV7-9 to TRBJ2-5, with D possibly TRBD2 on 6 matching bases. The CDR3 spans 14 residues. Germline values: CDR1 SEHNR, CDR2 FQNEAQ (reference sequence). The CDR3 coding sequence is TGTGCCAGCGGTGCGGGAAGACACCAAGAGACCCGGTACTTC. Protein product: CASGAGRHQETRYF. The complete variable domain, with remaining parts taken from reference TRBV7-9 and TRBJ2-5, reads DTGVSQNPRHKITKRGQNVTFRCDPISEHNRLYWYRQTLGQGPEFLTYFQNEAQLEKSRLLSDRFSAERPKGSFSTLEIQRTEQGDSAMYLCASGAGRHQETRYFGPGTRLLVL.

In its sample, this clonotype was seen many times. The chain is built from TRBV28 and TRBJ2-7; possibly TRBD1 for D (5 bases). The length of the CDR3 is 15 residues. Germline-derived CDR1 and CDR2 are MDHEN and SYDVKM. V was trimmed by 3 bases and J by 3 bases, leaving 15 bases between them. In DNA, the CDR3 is TGTGCCAGCAGTTTCAGCCAGCGAAGGGGCTACGAGCAGTACTTC. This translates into CASSFSQRRGYEQYF.

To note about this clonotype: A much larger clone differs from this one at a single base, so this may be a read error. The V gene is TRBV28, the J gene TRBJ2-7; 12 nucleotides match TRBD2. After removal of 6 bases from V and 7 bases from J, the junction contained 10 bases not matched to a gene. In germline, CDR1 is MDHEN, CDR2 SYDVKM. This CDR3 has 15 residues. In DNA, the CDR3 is TGTGCCAGCAGCCGTCCCCTAGCGGGAGGGTCTGAGCAGTACTTC. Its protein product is CASSRPLAGGSEQYF.